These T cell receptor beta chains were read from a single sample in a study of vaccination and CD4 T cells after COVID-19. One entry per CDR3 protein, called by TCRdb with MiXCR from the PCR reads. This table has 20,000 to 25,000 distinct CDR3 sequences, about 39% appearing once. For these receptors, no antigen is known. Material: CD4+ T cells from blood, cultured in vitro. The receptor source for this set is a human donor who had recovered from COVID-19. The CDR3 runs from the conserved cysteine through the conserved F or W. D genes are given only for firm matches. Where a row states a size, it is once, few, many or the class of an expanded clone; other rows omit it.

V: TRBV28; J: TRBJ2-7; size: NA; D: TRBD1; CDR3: CASRDTGQGIHEQYF; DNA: TGTGCCAGCAGAGACACGGGACAGGGAATCCACGAGCAGTACTTC
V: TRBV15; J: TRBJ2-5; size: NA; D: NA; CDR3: CATSRDSGGVETQYF; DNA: TGTGCCACCAGCAGAGATTCAGGGGGGGTTGAGACCCAGTACTTC
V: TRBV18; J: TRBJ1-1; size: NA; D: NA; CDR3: CASSPKHRAAGTEAFF; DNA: TGTGCCAGCTCACCAAAACACAGGGCGGCGGGCACTGAAGCTTTCTTT
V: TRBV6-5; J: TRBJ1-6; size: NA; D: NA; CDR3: CASSYSGAANSYNSPLHF; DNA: TGTGCCAGCAGTTACTCAGGGGCAGCGAACTCCTATAATTCACCCCTCCACTTT
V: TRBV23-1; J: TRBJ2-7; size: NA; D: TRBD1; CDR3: CASSSPGTGGYEQYF; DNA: TGCGCCAGCAGTTCCCCAGGGACAGGGGGATACGAGCAGTACTTC
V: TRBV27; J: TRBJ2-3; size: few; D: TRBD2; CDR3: CASRLSGTSGRVSTDTQYF; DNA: TGTGCCAGCAGACTATCAGGGACTAGCGGCCGCGTAAGCACAGATACGCAGTATTTT
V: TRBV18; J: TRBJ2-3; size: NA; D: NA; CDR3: CASSPTGDVTDTQYF; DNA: TGTGCCAGCTCACCAACCGGGGACGTTACAGATACGCAGTATTTT
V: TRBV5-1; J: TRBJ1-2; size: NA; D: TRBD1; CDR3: CASSRRDSLISPYGYTF; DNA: TGCGCCAGCAGCCGCCGGGACAGTCTTATTAGCCCCTATGGCTACACCTTC
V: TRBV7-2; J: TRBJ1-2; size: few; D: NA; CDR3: CASSTYRLANYGYTF; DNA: TGTGCCAGCAGCACCTACAGGTTAGCTAACTATGGCTACACCTTC
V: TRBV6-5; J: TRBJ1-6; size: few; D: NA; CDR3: CASSYRTENSPLHF; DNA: TGTGCCAGCAGTTATAGAACGGAGAATTCACCCCTCCACTTT
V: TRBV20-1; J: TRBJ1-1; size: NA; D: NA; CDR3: CSARQPKQGRTEAFF; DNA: TGCAGTGCTAGACAGCCTAAGCAGGGCCGAACTGAAGCTTTCTTT
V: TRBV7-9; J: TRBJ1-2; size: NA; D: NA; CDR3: CASSIGTFDQGYTF; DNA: TGTGCCAGCAGCATAGGGACCTTCGATCAGGGCTACACCTTC
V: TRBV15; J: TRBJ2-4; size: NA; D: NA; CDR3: CATRRQVETKNIQYF; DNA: TGTGCCACCAGAAGACAGGTTGAGACCAAAAACATTCAGTACTTC
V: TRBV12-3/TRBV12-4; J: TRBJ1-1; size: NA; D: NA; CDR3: CVSSWRQGNTEAFF; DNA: TGTGTCAGCAGTTGGCGGCAGGGGAACACTGAAGCTTTCTTT
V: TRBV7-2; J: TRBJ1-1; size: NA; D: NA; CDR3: CASSLYGLNTEAFF; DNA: TGTGCCAGCAGCTTATATGGTCTGAACACTGAAGCTTTCTTT
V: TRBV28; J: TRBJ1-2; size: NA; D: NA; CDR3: CASSPRHARGPNYGYTF; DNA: TGTGCCAGCAGTCCTAGACACGCCCGAGGCCCTAACTATGGCTACACCTTC
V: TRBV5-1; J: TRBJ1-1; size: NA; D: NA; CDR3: CASSLVGGLNTEAFF; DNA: TGCGCCAGCAGCTTGGTTGGGGGTTTGAACACTGAAGCTTTCTTT